This is a list of T cell receptor beta chains from one sample in a study of shared T cell receptors in the human thymus. Using immunoSEQ multiplex PCR, the repertoire was profiled, and TCRdb retains in-frame clones only, with some absent. The sample consists of hundreds of thousands of clones, roughly 90% of them appearing once. These data also featured in a second study, about human thymus T cells.

Sequences were obtained from thymocytes. The receptors stem from a boy in the first two years of life with a congenital heart defect. CDR3s include the opening cysteine and the closing phenylalanine or tryptophan. A D gene is named only where the DNA matches it firmly. A clone size is listed for some rows: how often the clone was seen (once, few, many), or a class if it is expanded.

CDR3 DNA,CDR3 protein,V gene,clone size,D gene,J gene
TGTGCCAGCAGTGGGGCTAGCGGGAGTGGGGAGACCCAGTACTTC,CASSGASGSGETQYF,TRBV7-2,-,TRBD2,TRBJ2-5
TGCGCCAGCAGCCAAGAGTGGGTAGGGAGCGGGAGTAGCACAGATACGCAGTATTTT,CASSQEWVGSGSSTDTQYF,TRBV4-3,-,TRBD2,TRBJ2-3
TGCGCCAGCAGCCAGCGGATCGGCCTAGCGGGAGGGGGGGAGACCCAGTACTTC,CASSQRIGLAGGGETQYF,TRBV4-3,once,TRBD2,TRBJ2-5
TGTGCCTTACTTTGGGGGCCTCGGGAGACCCAGTACTTC,CALLWGPRETQYF,TRBV30,-,-,TRBJ2-5
TGTGCCAGCAGCTTAGGGGGACTAGCGGGAGGTAAATCCTACGAGCAGTACTTC,CASSLGGLAGGKSYEQYF,TRBV11-2,-,TRBD2,TRBJ2-7
TGTGCCAGCAGCCTAGCGGGAGGACATAGCTACGAGCAGTACTTC,CASSLAGGHSYEQYF,TRBV6-5,-,TRBD2,TRBJ2-7
TGTGCCAGCAGTGAAGCCCACAGGGGGCCGACTGAAGCTTTCTTT,CASSEAHRGPTEAFF,TRBV2,-,TRBD1,TRBJ1-1
TGTGCCAGCAGCTTGAGGGGAGGGGACGCAGCTAACTATGGCTACACCTTC,CASSLRGGDAANYGYTF,TRBV7-9,-,-,TRBJ1-2
TGTGCCAGCAGTGCTGGACTAGCCAATGAGCAGTTCTTC,CASSAGLANEQFF,TRBV27,-,TRBD2,TRBJ2-1
TGTGCCAGCAGCGTCGACAGGGTAGCCAAAAACATTCAGTACTTC,CASSVDRVAKNIQYF,TRBV2,-,TRBD1,TRBJ2-4
TGTGCCAGCAGTTTTTCCAGACAGGACCCCAATCAGCCCCAGCATTTT,CASSFSRQDPNQPQHF,TRBV28,-,-,TRBJ1-5
TGCGCCAGCAGCCAACAGGACAGGGGGGGAGAGACCCAGTACTTC,CASSQQDRGGETQYF,TRBV4-3,-,TRBD1,TRBJ2-5
TGTGCCTGGAGTGTACTGGCGGGAGGGCCTAGGGCAGATACGCAGTATTTT,CAWSVLAGGPRADTQYF,TRBV30,-,TRBD2,TRBJ2-3
TGCGCCAGCAGCCCCCGACAGGGCACGTTGAGTTTAACCAATGAGCAGTTCTTC,CASSPRQGTLSLTNEQFF,TRBV9,-,TRBD1,TRBJ2-1
TGTGCTAGTGGACAGACCCCGGGACAGGGCCCCTCTATTGGGGGCTACACCTTC,CASGQTPGQGPSIGGYTF,TRBV12-5,-,TRBD1,TRBJ1-2
TGTGCCAGCAGCTTAGTTTGGACTGCGGGGCGGGATGAAGAGACCCAGTACTTC,CASSLVWTAGRDEETQYF,TRBV11-2,-,-,TRBJ2-5
TGTGCCAGCAGCCAAGAATCGGTTGGCTACACCTTC,CASSQESVGYTF,TRBV14,-,-,TRBJ1-2
TGTGCCAGCAGCTTAGTGGAGGCCCCAGGCACAGATACGCAGTATTTT,CASSLVEAPGTDTQYF,TRBV11-3,-,-,TRBJ2-3
TGTGCCAGCAGCTTCTTAGCGGGGACGGGGGAAGAGCAGTTCTTC,CASSFLAGTGEEQFF,TRBV11-3,-,TRBD2,TRBJ2-1
TGTGCCAGCAGACAGGGGGCGAACACTGAAGCTTTCTTT,CASRQGANTEAFF,TRBV5-8,few,TRBD1,TRBJ1-1
TGTGCTAGCAGCTTAGCGTGTAGGGGACTAGCGGGAGGCCCAACACAAGAGACCCAGTACTTC,CASSLACRGLAGGPTQETQYF,TRBV7-7,-,TRBD2,TRBJ2-5
TGTGCCACCAGCAGATTTAGGGGCCACACTGAAGCTTTCTTT,CATSRFRGHTEAFF,TRBV15,-,-,TRBJ1-1
TGCGCCAGCAGCCAAGACGGGGGGACTAGCGCTTCCCAACGGCCCTACAATGAGCAGTTCTTC,CASSQDGGTSASQRPYNEQFF,TRBV4-1,-,TRBD2,TRBJ2-1
TGTGCCAGCAGTTACCCGACAGTAAGCAATCAGCCCCAGCATTTT,CASSYPTVSNQPQHF,TRBV6-5,-,-,TRBJ1-5
TGCGCCAGCAGCCAATGTAGCGGAGCCGACTACGAGCAGTACTTC,CASSQCSGADYEQYF,TRBV4-1,-,-,TRBJ2-7
TGCGCCAGCAGCCAAGTCCTAGCGGGAGGAAAAGAGACCCAGTACTTC,CASSQVLAGGKETQYF,TRBV4-3,-,TRBD2,TRBJ2-5
TGTGCCAGCAGCCTCATGACCGGGACAGAGAGGTACGAGCAGTACTTC,CASSLMTGTERYEQYF,TRBV11-3,-,TRBD1,TRBJ2-7